Presented here are 28 T cell receptor beta chains from one specimen sequenced in a study of cytomegalovirus exposure and HLA in healthy donors. The PCR made use of 60 Vbeta and 13 Jbeta primers. Method: immunoSEQ multiplex PCR; TCRdb's copy keeps in-frame clones and lacks some. The sample lists about 120,000 clones, roughly 80% occurring once. Sequenced: PBMCs. The receptors derive from a man aged 30 to 45 in good health and CMV-seronegative.

The V and J genes are TRBV6-1 and TRBJ1-2; TRBD1 matches at 8 bases. V lost 6 bases, J lost 2 bases, and 2 bases stayed unmatched. The CDR3 loop spans 13 amino acids. Germline loops: CDR1 MNHNS, CDR2 SASEGT. The CDR3 spells CASRRTGNYGYTF. CDR3 nucleotide sequence: TGTGCCAGCAGGAGGACAGGGAACTATGGCTACACCTTC.

CDR3: CASSKGPPRIQTEAFF. The CDR3 nucleotides read TGTGCCAGCAGCAAAGGCCCCCCACGAATCCAGACAGAAGCTTTCTTT. The chain has TRBV21-1 and TRBJ1-1; the table assigns TRBD1, which was not confirmed against the DNA. TRBV21-1 is classified as a pseudogene. CDR3 size: 16 residues.

The J gene is TRBJ2-7, the V gene TRBV7-9, with 11 bases that match TRBD1. The V gene end was trimmed by 3 bases and the J gene end by 1 base; junction bases not matched to a gene: 5. The CDR3 sequence is 16 residues long. Germline assignment: CDR1 SEHNR and CDR2 FQNEAQ (reference sequence). The DNA for the CDR3 is TGTGCCAGCAGCTTCGGGACAGGGGGGGAATCCTACGAGCAGTACTTC. Its translation is CASSFGTGGESYEQYF.

This chain's CDR3 is CASSHVRGVSYNEQFF. The CDR3 bases are TGTGCCAGCAGTCATGTACGGGGGGTATCCTACAATGAGCAGTTCTTC. The chain carries TRBV27 and TRBJ2-1, with 7 bases lining up with TRBD2. The CDR3 spans 16 residues. In germline, CDR1 is MNHEY, CDR2 SMNVEV (reference sequence). V lost 5 bases to trimming and J lost 1 base; unmatched junction nucleotides: 8.

V and J are TRBV10-2 and TRBJ1-1; D remains unclear. V lost 3 bases, J lost 1 base, and 9 bases lay in between. This CDR3 contains 14 residues. In germline, CDR1 is WSHSY, CDR2 SAAADI. This chain's CDR3 is CASSDRLRNTEAFF. CDR3 in DNA: TGCGCCAGCAGTGACAGACTCAGGAACACTGAAGCTTTCTTT.

This clone was detected only once. The gene calls are TRBV18 and TRBJ2-1; D is undetermined. The CDR3 has 15 amino acids. The germline V gene has CDR1 KGHSH and CDR2 LQKENI. The V gene lost 8 bases and the J gene lost 4 bases, with 18 bases spanning the gap. The CDR3 DNA sequence: TGTGCCAGCCACCGTAGTGGTACCAAATACAATGAGCAGTTCTTC. Protein sequence: CASHRSGTKYNEQFF.

This clone was detected only once. The gene calls are TRBV5-1 and TRBJ2-3; 10 nucleotides align to TRBD2. This CDR3 is 18 amino acids long. Germline-derived CDR1 and CDR2 are SGHRS and YFSETQ. J gave up 0 bases and V 0 bases, and 7 bases lay outside the gene matches. Here the CDR3 reads CASSLGPAGGSSTDTQYF. The DNA for the CDR3 is TGCGCCAGCAGCTTGGGGCCAGCGGGGGGGTCGAGCACAGATACGCAGTATTTT. Based on the CDR3 plus reference TRBV5-1 and TRBJ2-3, the full variable domain is KAGVTQTPRYLIKTRGQQVTLSCSPISGHRSVSWYQQTPGQGLQFLFEYFSETQRNKGNFPGRFSGRQFSNSRSEMNVSTLELGDSALYLCASSLGPAGGSSTDTQYFGPGTRLTVL.

The gene calls are TRBV29-1 and TRBJ2-7; D is uncertain. Per germline, CDR1 SQVTM and CDR2 ANQGSEA. This CDR3 comprises 14 residues. The CDR3 here is CSVFKQKAAYEQYF. The CDR3 DNA sequence: TGCAGTGTTTTCAAGCAGAAGGCGGCATACGAGCAGTACTTC.

Here the CDR3 reads CASSPGVVAKNIQYF. CDR3 bases: TGTGCCAGCTCACCGGGAGTGGTAGCCAAAAACATTCAGTACTTC. The chain has TRBV18 and TRBJ2-4; a possible D gene is TRBD2 (5 bases). V was pared by 3 bases and J by 0 bases, with 9 bases between. Germline CDR1 is KGHSH and CDR2 is LQKENI. The CDR3 is 15 amino acids.

The gene calls are TRBV18 and TRBJ1-1; perhaps TRBD1 as D (5 bases). In germline, CDR1 is KGHSH, CDR2 LQKENI. The CDR3 sequence is 14 residues long. Trimming pared 3 bases from V and 4 bases from J, leaving 12 bases between. The CDR3 protein is CASSPPGRGTEAFF. In nucleotides, the CDR3 is TGTGCCAGCTCACCCCCAGGGCGTGGCACTGAAGCTTTCTTT.

The gene calls are TRBV2 and TRBJ1-2, with 10 bases identical to TRBD1. Germline trimming cut 4 bases from V and 7 bases from J; bases unmatched to any gene: 6. The germline V gene encodes CDR1 SNHLY and CDR2 FYNNEI. The CDR3 totals 14 residues. Here the CDR3 DNA reads TGTGCCAGCAGTGGACGACAGGGGGCTTTTGGCTACACCTTC. Translation gives CASSGRQGAFGYTF.

The chain is built from TRBV11-2 and TRBJ2-1; the match to TRBD1 covers 11 bases. CDR1 is SGHAT, CDR2 FQNNGV, per germline. V lost 5 bases and J lost 8; bases outside the gene matches: 8. CDR3 length: 15 residues. The CDR3 bases are TGTGCCAGCAGCCTTGGGGACAGGGGGATCTATGAGCAGTTCTTC. This encodes CASSLGDRGIYEQFF.

The chain is built from TRBV14 and TRBJ2-1, with D maybe TRBD2 (6 bases). With 6 bases removed from V and 9 bases from J, the gap between germline ends came to 15 bases. There are 13 residues in the CDR3. Germline V gene data show CDR1 as SGHDN and CDR2 as FVKESK. The CDR3 coding sequence is TGTGCCAGCAGTCCGACTAGAGCGGCTGAGCAGTTCTTC. It is translated as CASSPTRAAEQFF.

This clone showed up just once. This sequence joins TRBV2 and TRBJ1-2, with no clear D. Deletions cut 6 bases from V and 6 bases from J, with 20 bases between. This CDR3 has 15 amino acids. Germline V gene lookup returns CDR1 SNHLY and CDR2 FYNNEI. The CDR3 coding sequence is TGTGCCAGCAGGTACGCGGCGGGGTTGGACGATGGCTACACCTTC. Translation gives CASRYAAGLDDGYTF. Full variable domain (outside the CDR3, taken from reference TRBV2 and TRBJ1-2): EPEVTQTPSHQVTQMGQEVILRCVPISNHLYFYWYRQILGQKVEFLVSFYNNEISEKSEIFDDQFSVERPDGSNFTLKIRSTKLEDSAMYFCASRYAAGLDDGYTFGSGTRLTVV.

This chain connects TRBV6-1 to TRBJ1-2, with a tentative D call TRBD1 (5 bases). Looked up from germline, CDR1 is MNHNS and CDR2 is SASEGT. V was shortened by 5 bases and J by 2 bases, with 9 bases between the two germline ends. The CDR3 is made up of 13 amino acids. Written as DNA, the CDR3 is TGTGCCAGCAGTCCGACAGAGAACTATGGCTACACCTTC. It specifies CASSPTENYGYTF.

The J gene is TRBJ2-2, the V gene TRBV9; 15 nucleotides agree with TRBD2. With 3 bases clipped from V and 7 bases from J, the junction kept 4 bases outside the gene matches. The CDR3 length is 16 residues. From germline, CDR1 is SGDLS and CDR2 YYNGEE. The CDR3 sequence is CASSGGLAGGIGELFF. In DNA, the CDR3 is TGTGCCAGCAGCGGGGGACTAGCGGGGGGTATCGGGGAGCTGTTTTTT.

The sample holds a few counts of this clone. The V gene is TRBV5-1, the J gene TRBJ1-1, with a possible D match to TRBD1 (5 bases). V was trimmed by 0 bases and J by 3 bases, leaving 6 bases between them. Per the germline V gene, CDR1 is SGHRS and CDR2 is YFSETQ. The CDR3 sequence is 13 residues long. The CDR3 DNA follows: TGCGCCAGCAGCTTGGGGGGGGACACTGAAGCTTTCTTT. Amino acids: CASSLGGDTEAFF.

This clone was seen only a few times. The chain is built from TRBV7-2 and TRBJ2-3; 7 positions agree with TRBD2. With V trimmed by 6 bases and J by 2 bases, 14 bases remained unmatched. The CDR3 contains 17 residues. Germline CDR1 is SGHTA and CDR2 is FQGNSA. The CDR3 spells CASSSSFGGGATDTQYF. In nucleotides, the CDR3 is TGTGCCAGCAGTTCGAGCTTTGGGGGGGGTGCCACAGATACGCAGTATTTT. Using reference TRBV7-2 and TRBJ2-3 for the parts outside the CDR3, the full variable domain is GAGVSQSPSNKVTEKGKDVELRCDPISGHTALYWYRQSLGQGLEFLIYFQGNSAPDKSGLPSDRFSAERTGGSVSTLTIQRTQQEDSAVYLCASSSSFGGGATDTQYFGPGTRLTVL.

This chain links TRBV6-5 with TRBJ1-5; possible D gene TRBD1, 5 bases. This CDR3 region has 15 residues. Trimming removed 7 bases at V and 2 bases at J, with 15 bases between. Germline CDR1 is MNHEY and CDR2 is SVGAGI. The chain's CDR3 is CASILVPGGNQPQHF. In nucleotides, the CDR3 is TGTGCCAGCATTCTGGTACCGGGGGGCAATCAGCCCCAGCATTTT.

V usage is TRBV25-1 and J usage is TRBJ1-6; maybe TRBD1 (5 bases). The germline CDR1 and CDR2 sequences are MGHDK and SYGVNS. The germline V and J ends were trimmed by 1 base and 10 bases, with 14 bases remaining between them. The CDR3 has 15 residues. CDR3 nucleotide sequence: TGTGCCAGCAGTGAATCCGGGGGGAGAGGGTCACCCCTCCACTTT. It translates to CASSESGGRGSPLHF.

This clone was detected only once. This chain uses TRBV27 with TRBJ2-7; TRBD1 aligns across 7 bases. This CDR3 has 15 amino acids. CDR1 and CDR2 from the germline V gene are MNHEY and SMNVEV (reference sequence). V lost 6 bases and J lost 4; bases outside the gene matches: 12. The CDR3 DNA is TGTGCCAGCAGCCCGGGCGCCGGGACAGAGTACGAGCAGTACTTC. It yields the protein CASSPGAGTEYEQYF.

This chain links TRBV5-1 with TRBJ2-1; TRBD2 matches at 7 bases. J lost 7 bases, V lost 2 bases, and 9 bases had no gene match. Germline lookup yields CDR1 SGHRS and CDR2 YFSETQ. The CDR3 is 15 residues long. The CDR3 DNA reads as TGCGCCAGCAGCTTCGGGGTAGGGAGGGTGAATGAGCAGTTCTTC. Residues: CASSFGVGRVNEQFF.

V is TRBV4-1 and J is TRBJ1-1; 7 nucleotides align to TRBD1. Germline CDR1 MGHRA, CDR2 YSYEKL. The CDR3 has 15 residues. With 1 base clipped from V and 4 bases from J, the junction kept 6 bases outside the gene matches. DNA of the CDR3: TGCGCCAGCAGCCAAGGCCACAGGGGTGGCACTGAAGCTTTCTTT. Translation: CASSQGHRGGTEAFF.

The gene calls are TRBV7-2 and TRBJ1-1; TRBD1 agrees at 8 bases. Germline V gives CDR1 SGHTA, CDR2 FQGNSA. V was pared by 3 bases and J by 3 bases, with 3 bases of the junction left unmatched. CDR3 length: 14 residues. This CDR3 reads CASSFGDRYTEAFF. CDR3 coding DNA: TGTGCCAGCAGCTTTGGGGACAGGTACACTGAAGCTTTCTTT.

This sequence joins TRBV5-4 and TRBJ2-7; D is uncertain. Trimming removed 2 bases at V and 3 bases at J, with 9 bases between. CDR1 is SGHNT and CDR2 is YYREEE in the germline V gene (reference sequence). CDR3 length equals 13 residues. The CDR3, as DNA: TGTGCCAGCAGCTTTAGTACCGGCTACGAGCAGTACTTC. The encoded protein is CASSFSTGYEQYF.

For the CDR3, the DNA is TGTGCCAGCAGCCAGGAAGGACAGGGCGGAAACATTCAGTACTTC. Its protein product is CASSQEGQGGNIQYF. The J gene is TRBJ2-4, the V gene TRBV28; 8 nucleotides agree with TRBD1. Per germline, CDR1 MDHEN and CDR2 SYDVKM. The CDR3 length is 15 residues. J was trimmed by 6 bases and V by 6 bases; bases with no gene match: 10.

This rearrangement joins TRBV7-9 to TRBJ1-4, with D tentatively TRBD1 (5 bases). The germline CDR1 and CDR2 sequences are SEHNR and FQNEAQ (reference sequence). This CDR3 spans 14 amino acids. The V gene lost 3 bases and the J gene lost 8 bases, with 13 bases spanning the gap. CDR3 residues: CASSLIGVGEKLFF. CDR3 coding DNA: TGTGCCAGCAGCTTGATAGGGGTAGGGGAAAAACTGTTTTTT.

V gene TRBV9 combines with J gene TRBJ1-2, with 8 nucleotides matching TRBD1. Germline loops: CDR1 SGDLS, CDR2 YYNGEE. V lost 6 bases to trimming and J lost 0 bases; unmatched junction nucleotides: 10. This CDR3 contains 16 residues. This CDR3 reads CASTPGQAATNYGYTF. The CDR3 coding sequence is TGTGCCAGCACTCCGGGACAGGCAGCCACTAACTATGGCTACACCTTC.